This T cell receptor (beta chain) is drawn from a study of tumor-infiltrating lymphocytes in primary liver carcinoma. Study in general: Donors underwent surgery for histopathologically diagnosed primary liver carcinoma.

RNA was extracted from whole blood without cell sorting, alongside germline DNA. Notes on this clonotype: One end of the junction varies from germline; a read error may be responsible.

Synthesis of TCR beta cDNA was carried out from 500 ng total RNA with a constant-region primer. Amplification in three nested multiplex PCR rounds with slightly modified ARM-PCR gave rise to TCR beta libraries. Two initial PCR rounds of about 11 cycles each paired TRBV1-TRBV30 forward primers with a C-beta reverse primer. TCRdb re-called the multiplex PCR reads through MiXCR, storing one row per CDR3 protein. There are 150,000 to 200,000 distinct CDR3 sequences in the sample; approximately 60% occur only once, and approximately 67% lies in the top ten. Germline V lookup: CDR1 MGHRA, CDR2 YSYEKL. CDR3 length: 13 residues.

V gene TRBV4-1 combines with J gene TRBJ2-5; D gene uncertain. Sequencing was performed on peripheral blood. The clonotype was recovered from a man aged 35 to 55 with primary liver carcinoma and hepatitis B virus infection. CDR3 region: CSSSQAPPGTQYF. For the CDR3, the DNA is TGCTCCAGCAGCCAAGCCCCCCCGGGGACCCAGTACTTC.